Sequencing of this T cell receptor beta chain was carried out in a study of blood T cells in healthy people across ages. Using a J-beta primer mix together with a sample-barcoded 5' primer, a second PCR was run for about 6 to 12 cycles. Using its own MiXCR run on the 5' RACE reads, TCRdb lists one record per CDR3 protein. In the table there are around 820,000 distinct CDR3 sequences, 20% to 25% of which are singletons. The V and J ends lost 7 bases and 5 bases respectively, with 20 bases between them. This CDR3 has 14 amino acids. Germline V gives CDR1 GTSNPN, CDR2 SVGIG (reference sequence). This sample also appeared in a second study, on T cells of mothers and their children.

The TCR comes from a boy aged 5-17 years in good health. V usage is TRBV30 and J usage is TRBJ1-1; D possibly corresponds to TRBD1 (5 bases). The specimen sequenced was blood. CDR3 residues: CASAPDEGETEAFF. As DNA, the CDR3 is TGTGCCTCGGCCCCGGACGAAGGGGAGACTGAAGCTTTCTTT. Complete variable domain (other parts from reference TRBV30 and TRBJ1-1): SQTIHQWPATLVQPVGSPLSLECTVEGTSNPNLYWYRQAAGRGLQLLFYSVGIGQISSEVPQNLSASRPQDRQFILSSKKLLLSDSGFYLCASAPDEGETEAFFGQGTRLTVV.